A single sample gave rise to the 29 T cell receptor beta chains below, sequenced in a study of blood T cells in healthy people across ages. PCR was performed a second time for roughly 7 to 11 cycles using a sample-barcoded 5' primer and a J-beta primer mix. TCRdb processed the 5' RACE reads anew with MiXCR; each CDR3 protein has one entry. The data contain more than 900,000 distinct CDR3 sequences, roughly 28% of them singletons. These data also featured in a second study, about T cells of mothers and their children.

Sequenced material: blood. The receptors were sampled from a woman aged 40 to 50 in good health.

This clonotype was recorded at least ten times. CDR3 DNA sequence: TGCAGTGCCCAATTGGGGAACTATGGCTACACCTTC. This translates into CSAQLGNYGYTF. The rearrangement uses TRBV20-1 and TRBJ1-2; D gene uncertain. The CDR3 has 12 residues. Germline assignment: CDR1 DFQATT and CDR2 SNEGSKA (reference sequence). Trimming shortened V by 6 bases and J by 2 bases, and 10 bases separated the two germline ends.

The J gene is TRBJ2-1, the V gene TRBV7-2; D ambiguous. Trimming removed 1 base from V and 5 bases from J, with 9 bases in between. This CDR3 spans 14 amino acids. The germline gives CDR1 SGHTA, CDR2 FQGNSA. The CDR3: CASSLVFADNEQFF. The CDR3 nucleotides read TGTGCCAGCAGCTTAGTCTTCGCGGACAATGAGCAGTTCTTC.

This clonotype was picked up a small number of times. The chain uses TRBV6-1 and TRBJ1-4, with 12 bases lining up with TRBD1. Losses at the gene ends were 3 bases for V and 8 bases for J; bases not matched to a gene: 7. CDR1 MNHNS and CDR2 SASEGT come from the germline V gene. The CDR3 consists of 16 residues. DNA of the CDR3: TGTGCCAGCAGTGAGTCGGGACAGGGGGCTTTGGAAAAACTGTTTTTT. Its protein is CASSESGQGALEKLFF.

In regard to this clonotype: At one of its ends the junction is not consistent with the germline gene, which may arise from a read error. This chain connects TRBV5-1 to TRBJ1-6, with D unclear. The CDR3 covers 15 residues. Germline V lookup: CDR1 SGHRS, CDR2 YFSETQ. CDR3 loop: CASSLDTASNSPPHF. The CDR3 DNA sequence: TGCGCCAGCAGCTTGGATACAGCTTCTAATTCACCCCCCCACTTT.

Details on this clonotype: Germline is not matched at one junction end, which may reflect a read error. This chain joins TRBV9 and TRBJ2-7; the D is unclear. This CDR3 has 15 residues. From germline, CDR1 is SGDLS and CDR2 YYNGEE. CDR3 sequence reads: CAGSVDFPDSYEQYF. The CDR3 DNA sequence: TGTGCCGGCAGCGTAGATTTCCCAGACTCCTACGAGCAGTACTTC.

A few counts support this clonotype. This sequence joins TRBV30 and TRBJ2-6, with unresolved D. The CDR3 extends over 15 amino acids. CDR1 is GTSNPN, CDR2 SVGIG, per germline (reference sequence). The V end lost 0 bases, the J end lost 2 bases, and 8 bases lay between the germline ends. The CDR3: CAWSVQATGANVLTF. As DNA, the CDR3 is TGTGCCTGGAGTGTGCAAGCAACTGGGGCCAACGTCCTGACTTTC.

A word on this clonotype: A read error may produce the germline difference seen at one junction end. The genes are TRBV28 and TRBJ2-3, with D unclear. This CDR3 is 11 amino acids long. The V gene's germline CDR1 is MDHEN and CDR2 SYDVKM. This chain's CDR3 is CASSLRDAQYF. The CDR3 nucleotides are TGTGCCAGCAGTTTAAGAGATGCGCAGTATTTT.

Ten or more counts support this clonotype. This sequence joins TRBV29-1 and TRBJ2-7, with 7 bases fitting TRBD1. Germline CDR1 SQVTM, CDR2 ANQGSEA. The CDR3 loop spans 13 amino acids. Trimming cost V 3 bases and J 3 bases; bases outside gene matches: 5. The DNA of the CDR3 is TGCAGCGTTGAGGGACAGTCAAACTACGAGCAGTACTTC. Translating it yields CSVEGQSNYEQYF.

This clonotype appeared a single time. One end of the junction does not line up with germline, which may come from a read error. V is TRBV12-3 or TRBV12-4 and J is TRBJ1-5; maybe TRBD1 (5 bases). The CDR3 consists of 17 residues. DNA for the CDR3: TGTGCCGGCAGTCACCCCCGTAGAGGGGAAAGCAATCAGCCCCAGCATTTT. It translates to CAGSHPRRGESNQPQHF.

This clonotype was seen ten or more times. CDR3 nucleotide sequence: TGTGCCAGCAGCTTATCTAGGGGCAACTACGAGCAGTACTTC. Its translation: CASSLSRGNYEQYF. The chain combines TRBV7-2 with TRBJ2-7, with D perhaps matching TRBD1 (5 bases). The ends were cut back, 2 bases at V and 3 bases at J, with 11 bases in the middle. Germline V lookup: CDR1 SGHTA, CDR2 FQGNSA. This CDR3 spans 14 amino acids.

The chain joins TRBV18 to TRBJ2-7; no definite D call. With 5 bases removed from V and 2 bases from J, the gap between germline ends came to 16 bases. CDR1 is KGHSH, CDR2 LQKENI, per germline. CDR3 length equals 15 residues. CDR3 DNA sequence: TGTGCCAGCTCAACCCGGACCCGGGCAACCTACGAGCAGTACTTC. This gives the protein CASSTRTRATYEQYF.

The chain employs TRBV12-5 and TRBJ2-1, with D possibly being TRBD1 (6 bases). The CDR3 length is 13 residues. Germline V gives CDR1 LGHNT, CDR2 FRNRAP. V shed 6 bases and J shed 6 bases, with 12 bases lying between them. The CDR3 loop reads CASGQGLINEQFF. The CDR3 DNA is TGTGCTAGTGGACAGGGTCTTATCAATGAGCAGTTCTTC.

A few counts support this clonotype. The chain couples TRBV7-9 to TRBJ2-6, with D tentatively TRBD1 (8 bases). CDR1 is SEHNR, CDR2 FQNEAQ, per germline (reference sequence). This CDR3 region has 18 residues. V gave up 8 bases and J gave up 0 bases, with 20 bases separating them. CDR3 DNA: TGTGCCAGCTCAGAACAGGGGGGGAGCGGCTCTGGGGCCAACGTCCTGACTTTC. Translation: CASSEQGGSGSGANVLTF. The variable domain in full, completed from reference TRBV7-9 and TRBJ2-6, reads DTGVSQNPRHKITKRGQNVTFRCDPISEHNRLYWYRQTLGQGPEFLTYFQNEAQLEKSRLLSDRFSAERPKGSFSTLEIQRTEQGDSAMYLCASSEQGGSGSGANVLTFGAGSRLTVL.

Concerning this clonotype itself: One junction end disagrees with the germline gene, perhaps due to a read error. This chain uses TRBV18 with TRBJ2-6; a weak D match, TRBD1 (5 bases). The CDR3 runs to 15 residues. Germline CDR1 KGHSH, CDR2 LQKENI. The CDR3 protein is CVSSRPRTGANVLTF. DNA of the CDR3: TGTGTCAGCTCACGCCCCCGGACAGGGGCCAACGTCCTGACTTTC.

This clonotype was detected only a few times. V and J are TRBV5-1 and TRBJ2-7; 10 bases match TRBD1. With V trimmed by 2 bases and J by 2 bases, 7 bases remained unmatched. The V gene's germline CDR1 is SGHRS and CDR2 YFSETQ. CDR3 length: 16 residues. The CDR3 loop is CASSFGTGTGAYEQYF. Written as DNA, the CDR3 is TGCGCCAGCAGCTTTGGGACCGGGACAGGGGCCTACGAGCAGTACTTC.

There are a few counts of this clonotype. V is TRBV5-6 and J is TRBJ2-7, with 7 bases lining up with TRBD1. The CDR3 extends over 15 amino acids. The V gene end was trimmed by 1 base and the J gene end by 2 bases; junction bases not matched to a gene: 6. Germline loops: CDR1 SGHDT, CDR2 YYEEEE. In DNA, the CDR3 is TGTGCCAGCAGCTTGCCGCCTGGGACAGCCTACGAGCAGTACTTC. This gives the protein CASSLPPGTAYEQYF.

There are a few counts of this clonotype. CDR3 in DNA: TGTGCCAGCAGCGGCCAAAGCGGGGAGGCCTACAATGAGCAGTTCTTC. It is translated as CASSGQSGEAYNEQFF. The rearrangement links TRBV7-2 to TRBJ2-1, with 7 nucleotides matching TRBD2. Germline assignment: CDR1 SGHTA and CDR2 FQGNSA. Unmatched junction bases numbered 9, after V lost 5 bases and J lost 2 bases. This CDR3 has 16 amino acids.

This clonotype occurred many times. The chain joins TRBV20-1 to TRBJ2-1; TRBD2 agrees at 11 bases. J was trimmed by 1 base and V by 2 bases; bases with no gene match: 13. The CDR3 extends over 19 amino acids. CDR1 is DFQATT, CDR2 SNEGSKA, per germline (reference sequence). In DNA form, the CDR3 reads TGCAGTGCTAGAAAAAAGGACCCGGGACTAGCGGAATCCTACAATGAGCAGTTCTTC. Translating it yields CSARKKDPGLAESYNEQFF.

On this clonotype itself: The germline gene is not matched at one end of the junction; a read error may be the cause. The CDR3, as DNA: TGCAGCGTTGGCGGGGGCGGCTCCTACAATGAGCGGTTCTTC. Its protein product is CSVGGGGSYNERFF. The genes are TRBV29-1 and TRBJ2-1; D might be TRBD2 (7 bases). The CDR3 has 14 amino acids. Germline loops: CDR1 SQVTM, CDR2 ANQGSEA.

The chain joins TRBV27 to TRBJ2-7; D possibly matches TRBD1 or TRBD2 (6 bases each). The V end was cut by 2 bases, the J end by 4 bases, with 12 bases between. The CDR3 sequence is 14 residues long. Looked up from germline, CDR1 is MNHEY and CDR2 is SMNVEV (reference sequence). DNA for the CDR3: TGTGCCAGCAGTTTAATAGGGGGGAGTTACGAGCAGTACTTC. It encodes CASSLIGGSYEQYF.

V and J are TRBV7-6 and TRBJ1-1; D remains ambiguous. V was clipped by 6 bases and J by 4 bases, with 12 bases between them. CDR3 length: 13 residues. Germline CDR1 and CDR2: SGHVS and FNYEAQ. Here the CDR3 reads CASSSIGVTEAFF. CDR3 in DNA: TGTGCCAGCAGTTCAATAGGAGTCACTGAAGCTTTCTTT.

This clonotype occurred many times. This chain connects TRBV20-1 to TRBJ2-7; tentatively, D is TRBD2 (5 bases). Germline V gives CDR1 DFQATT, CDR2 SNEGSKA (reference sequence). The CDR3 is made up of 15 amino acids. The V and J ends lost 3 bases and 0 bases respectively, with 15 bases between them. The DNA for the CDR3 is TGCAGTGCTAGTTCTAGCTTTAGGAGCTCCTACGAGCAGTACTTC. It specifies CSASSSFRSSYEQYF.

This clonotype was seen ten or more times. The chain is built from TRBV27 and TRBJ2-7; 8 bases align to TRBD1. The CDR3 is 14 amino acids. CDR1 and CDR2 (germline): MNHEY, SMNVEV (reference sequence). After removal of 3 bases from V and 3 bases from J, the junction contained 4 bases not matched to a gene. CDR3 in amino acids: CASSLTGEYYEQYF. The CDR3, as DNA: TGTGCCAGCAGTTTGACAGGGGAGTACTACGAGCAGTACTTC.

This chain connects TRBV28 to TRBJ2-1; TRBD2 matches at 10 bases. V was pared by 4 bases and J by 3 bases, with 6 bases of the junction left unmatched. CDR1 is MDHEN and CDR2 is SYDVKM in the germline V gene. CDR3 length: 16 residues. CDR3 sequence: CASSSLGTSDYNEQFF. The CDR3 DNA follows: TGTGCCAGCAGTTCCCTCGGGACTAGCGACTACAATGAGCAGTTCTTC.

V usage is TRBV12-3 or TRBV12-4 and J usage is TRBJ1-1; no firm D call. The CDR3 has 14 amino acids. V shed 2 bases and J shed 5 bases, with 12 bases lying between them. The CDR3 sequence is CASSLNSGETEAFF. The CDR3 coding sequence is TGTGCCAGCAGTTTAAATTCGGGAGAGACTGAAGCTTTCTTT.

The rearrangement uses TRBV6-1 and TRBJ2-7, with D tentatively TRBD1 (6 bases). V lost 4 bases and J 2 bases, leaving 18 bases between the germline ends. Germline values: CDR1 MNHNS, CDR2 SASEGT. The CDR3 has 16 residues. The CDR3 nucleotides read TGTGCCAGCAGTGTGATTTTGGTAGGGGGTGCCTACGAGCAGTACTTC. This codes for CASSVILVGGAYEQYF.

With respect to this clonotype: An end of the junction differs from the germline gene, which may be a read error. The chain has TRBV5-5 and TRBJ1-1; the D gene is possibly TRBD1 (6 bases). In germline, CDR1 is SGHKS, CDR2 YYEKEE (reference sequence). CDR3 length: 16 residues. CDR3 nucleotides: TGTGCCGGCAGCTTGGCAGGGGTGACGGGGAACACTGAAGCTTTCTTT. Protein product: CAGSLAGVTGNTEAFF.

This clonotype appeared many times. The rearrangement links TRBV5-1 to TRBJ2-3; D might be TRBD1 (6 bases). V was cut by 7 bases and J by 0 bases, with 9 bases left in between. In germline, CDR1 is SGHRS, CDR2 YFSETQ. This CDR3 comprises 13 residues. The CDR3 DNA reads TGCGCCAGCGGACAGTCTAGCACAGATACGCAGTATTTT. Encoded protein: CASGQSSTDTQYF.

As regards this clonotype: This may arise from a read error, as a much more abundant clone is one base away. The J gene is TRBJ1-2, the V gene TRBV30, with 9 bases that match TRBD1. This CDR3 comprises 14 residues. Germline CDR1 and CDR2: GTSNPN and SVGIG (reference sequence). Unmatched junction bases numbered 11, after V lost 6 bases and J lost 6 bases. CDR3 sequence (DNA): TGTGCCTGCAGAACGAGGGGACAGGGAAATGGCTACACCTTC. Translation gives CACRTRGQGNGYTF.